The text below deals with one T cell receptor (beta chain). Its antigen remains unidentified. No much larger clone exists at a distance of one base, and base qualities are not known. RNA was extracted with the RNeasy kit and roughly 0.5 to 1 ug was reverse transcribed using random hexamers. The immunoSEQ multiplex PCR assay, which covers 54 Vbeta and 13 Jbeta segments, was used to amplify TCR beta CDR3 regions. To correct PCR amplification bias, a synthetic template baseline was used for both primer optimization and computational correction. On the authors' methods: Reads were annotated to V, D and J genes per IMGT and analyzed with immunoSEQ Analyzer, keeping only productive sequences. Clonality was computed as one minus Shannon entropy normalized by log2 of the number of productive unique sequences. Public and private clones were assessed among the 100 most prevalent clones of each patient and control. Clones were defined as Susac-specific when absent from the healthy and MS cohorts, from roughly 1,100 published viral clones and from other ImmuneACCESS disease sequences. TCRdb trimmed the raw reads at Q25, called clones with MiXCR and kept productive beta chains. Records with the same CDR3 protein are collapsed into one entry carrying the most frequent genes and DNA. The V and J calls, along with clone size, are taken from TCRdb and not from the paper's own processing. The sample table contains about 150,000 distinct CDR3 sequences; only one count was recorded for over 95% of them. 0.15% of the sample is in the top ten clones.

This record comes from a study of CD8 T cells in Susac syndrome (dated by TCRdb to the late 2010s). For the wider study: The study used repertoire sequencing to test whether antigen drove CD8+ T cell activation and differentiation in Susac syndrome. CD8+ T cell repertoire clonality was compared between around eleven healthy donors, approximately 14 Susac syndrome patients and approximately 16 multiple sclerosis patients. Here is what the overall study found, with its caveats: The study acknowledged that relatively few individuals were included in the TCR sequencing and HLA analysis.

Taken from the germline V gene (reference sequence), the CDR1 and CDR2 loops are GTSNPN and SVGIG. The CDR3 numbers 13 residues from cysteine through phenylalanine. Only the CDR3 portion is preserved as DNA: 39 bases, with reading frame beginning at the first base. The junction shows trimming of 0 bases on V and 6 bases on J, plus 9 bases between the germline ends. Peripheral blood CD8+ and CD4+ T cells from healthy donors, Susac syndrome patients and multiple sclerosis patients were profiled by high-throughput TCR beta sequencing. The multiple sclerosis controls were treatment-naive patients who had stable or active relapsing-remitting disease and met the revised McDonald criteria. Bulk CD8+ and CD4+ T cells were purified by magnetic negative isolation, whereas CD8+ TEMRA cells were enriched by FACS. Blood was drawn into EDTA tubes, processed within 24 hours, and PBMCs were isolated by density gradient centrifugation. PBMCs destined for TCR sequencing were cryopreserved in liquid nitrogen and later thawed in a 37 °C water bath. A purity of at least 90% was achieved for sorted or isolated CD4+, CD8+ and CD8+ TEMRA cells.

The source is a human donor with multiple sclerosis. The sample was CD8+ T cells from PBMCs. This receptor chain uses TRBV30 and TRBJ2-1; the best D guess is TRBD1, with 5 bases matching. The CDR3 is CAWSVGATNEQFF. The sequenced DNA is TGTGCCTGGAGTGTTGGGGCCACCAATGAGCAGTTCTTC.